This T cell receptor (beta chain) was retrieved from a study of shared clonotypes between healthy human individuals. In the study overall: CD4 naive and CD4 memory each took three plates per donor, while CD8 naive took two and CD8 memory one.

Assay used: immunoSEQ multiplex PCR; TCRdb lists only in-frame clones, some missing. Among over a million clones listed, around 97% were seen once. The CDR3 is made up of 13 amino acids. The germline gives CDR1 SEHNR, CDR2 FQNEAQ (reference sequence). Trimming cost V 7 bases and J 5 bases, with 14 bases left between them. None of the donors, who were healthy HIV-negative adults, had recently had acute infections or vaccinations. The genes are TRBV7-9 and TRBJ2-5; D not certain. The specimen was naive CD4+ T cells sorted from blood. Specified subset: CD45RA+ positively selected. This receptor was obtained from a man between 25 and 39 years old in good health. The CDR3 reads CASKGGRTETQYF. CDR3 DNA: TGTGCCAGCAAAGGCGGTCGGACCGAGACCCAGTACTTC.